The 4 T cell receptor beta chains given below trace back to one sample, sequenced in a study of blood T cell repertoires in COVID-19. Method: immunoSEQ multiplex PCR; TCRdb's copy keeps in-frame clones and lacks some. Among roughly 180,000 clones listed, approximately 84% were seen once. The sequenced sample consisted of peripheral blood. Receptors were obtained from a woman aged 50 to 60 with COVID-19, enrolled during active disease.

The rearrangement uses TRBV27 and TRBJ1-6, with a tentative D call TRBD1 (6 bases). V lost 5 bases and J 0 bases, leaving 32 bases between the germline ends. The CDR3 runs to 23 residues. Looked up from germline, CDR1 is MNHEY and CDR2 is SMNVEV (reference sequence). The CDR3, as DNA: TGTGCCAGCAGTCTCCGAACGGTTCTGGACAGTAAAACTCTGAGCTCCTATAATTCACCCCTCCACTTT. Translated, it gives CASSLRTVLDSKTLSSYNSPLHF.

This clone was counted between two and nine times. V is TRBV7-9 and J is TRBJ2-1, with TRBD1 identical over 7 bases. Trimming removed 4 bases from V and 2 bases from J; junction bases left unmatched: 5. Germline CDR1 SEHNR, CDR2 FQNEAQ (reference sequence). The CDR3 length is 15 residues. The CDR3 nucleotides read TGTGCCAGCAGCTCCGACAGGGTCCCCTACAATGAGCAGTTCTTC. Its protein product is CASSSDRVPYNEQFF.

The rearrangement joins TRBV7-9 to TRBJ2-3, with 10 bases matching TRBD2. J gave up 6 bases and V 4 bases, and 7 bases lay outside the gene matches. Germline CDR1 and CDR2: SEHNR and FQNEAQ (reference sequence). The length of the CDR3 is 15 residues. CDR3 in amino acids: CASSSSGTSEDTQYF. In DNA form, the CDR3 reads TGTGCCAGCAGCTCATCCGGGACTAGCGAGGATACGCAGTATTTT.

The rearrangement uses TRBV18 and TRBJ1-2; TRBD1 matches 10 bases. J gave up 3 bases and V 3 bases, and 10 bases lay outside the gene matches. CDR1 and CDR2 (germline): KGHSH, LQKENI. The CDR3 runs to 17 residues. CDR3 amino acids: CASSPTGGSGSHYGYTF. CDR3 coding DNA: TGTGCCAGCTCACCGACAGGGGGCTCTGGAAGTCACTATGGCTACACCTTC.